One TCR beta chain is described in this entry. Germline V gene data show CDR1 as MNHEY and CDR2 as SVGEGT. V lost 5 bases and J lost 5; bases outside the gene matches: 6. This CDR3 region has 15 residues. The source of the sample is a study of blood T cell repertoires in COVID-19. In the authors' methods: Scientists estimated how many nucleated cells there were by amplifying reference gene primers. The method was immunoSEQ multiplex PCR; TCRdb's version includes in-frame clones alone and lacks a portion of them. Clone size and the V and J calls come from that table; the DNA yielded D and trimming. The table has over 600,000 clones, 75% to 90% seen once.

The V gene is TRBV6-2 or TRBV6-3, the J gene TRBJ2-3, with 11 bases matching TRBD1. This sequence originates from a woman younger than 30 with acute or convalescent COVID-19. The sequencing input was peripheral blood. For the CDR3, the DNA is TGTGCCAGCAGTCCCGGGACAGGGGGTTTAGATACGCAGTATTTT. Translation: CASSPGTGGLDTQYF.